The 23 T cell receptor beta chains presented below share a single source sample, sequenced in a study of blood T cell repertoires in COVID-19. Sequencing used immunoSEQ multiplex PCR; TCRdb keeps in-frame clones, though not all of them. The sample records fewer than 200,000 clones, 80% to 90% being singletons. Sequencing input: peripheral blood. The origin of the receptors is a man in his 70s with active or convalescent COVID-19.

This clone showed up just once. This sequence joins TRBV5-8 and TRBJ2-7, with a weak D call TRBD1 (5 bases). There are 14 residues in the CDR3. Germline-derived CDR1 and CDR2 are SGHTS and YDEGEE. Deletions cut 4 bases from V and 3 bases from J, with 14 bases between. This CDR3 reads CASSRKDRLYEQYF. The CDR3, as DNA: TGTGCCAGCAGCAGAAAAGACAGACTCTACGAGCAGTACTTC.

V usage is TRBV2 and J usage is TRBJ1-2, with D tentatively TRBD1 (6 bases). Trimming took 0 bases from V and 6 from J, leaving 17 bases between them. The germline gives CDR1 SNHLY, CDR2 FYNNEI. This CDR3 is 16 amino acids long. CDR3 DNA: TGTGCCAGCAGTGAAGCGCTCCTTCGGGGGGCGGATGGCTACACCTTC. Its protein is CASSEALLRGADGYTF.

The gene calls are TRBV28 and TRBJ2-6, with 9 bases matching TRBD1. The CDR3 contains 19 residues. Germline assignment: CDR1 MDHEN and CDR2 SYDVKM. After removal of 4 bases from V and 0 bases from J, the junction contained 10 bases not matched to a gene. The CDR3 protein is CASSSGTGTGSSGANVLTF. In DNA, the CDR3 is TGTGCCAGCAGTTCTGGGACCGGGACAGGGTCCTCTGGGGCCAACGTCCTGACTTTC.

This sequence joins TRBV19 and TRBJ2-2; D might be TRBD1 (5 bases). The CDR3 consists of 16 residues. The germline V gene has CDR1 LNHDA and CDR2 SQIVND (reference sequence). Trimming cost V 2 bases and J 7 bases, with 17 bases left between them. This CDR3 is CASSIRLHQGDGELFF. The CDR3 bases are TGTGCCAGTAGTATACGCCTCCACCAGGGTGACGGGGAGCTGTTTTTT.

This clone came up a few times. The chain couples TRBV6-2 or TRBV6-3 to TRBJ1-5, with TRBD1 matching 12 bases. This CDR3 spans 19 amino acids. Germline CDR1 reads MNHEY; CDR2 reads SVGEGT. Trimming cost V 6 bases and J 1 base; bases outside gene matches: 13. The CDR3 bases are TGTGCCAGCAGCGGGACAGGGGGCTTCTGGGCTCGGAGCAATCAGCCCCAGCATTTT. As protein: CASSGTGGFWARSNQPQHF.

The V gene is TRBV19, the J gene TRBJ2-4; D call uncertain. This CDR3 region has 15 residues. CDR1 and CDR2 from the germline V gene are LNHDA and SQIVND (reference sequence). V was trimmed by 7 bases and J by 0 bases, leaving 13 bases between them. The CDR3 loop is CASNLSNGAKNIQYF. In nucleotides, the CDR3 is TGTGCCAGTAATCTGTCAAACGGAGCCAAAAACATTCAGTACTTC.

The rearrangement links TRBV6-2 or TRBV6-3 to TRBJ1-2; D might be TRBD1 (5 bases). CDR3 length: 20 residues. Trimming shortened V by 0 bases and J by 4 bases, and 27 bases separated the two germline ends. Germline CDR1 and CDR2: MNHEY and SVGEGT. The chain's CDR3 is CASSYSGTGRPNRFLYGYTF. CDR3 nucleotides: TGTGCCAGCAGTTACTCTGGAACAGGAAGACCTAACCGGTTTCTCTATGGCTACACCTTC.

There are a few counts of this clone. The CDR3: CASSLRGRTSGSTGELFF. The CDR3 DNA reads TGTGCCAGCAGTTTAAGGGGAAGGACTAGCGGGAGCACCGGGGAGCTGTTTTTT. The V gene is TRBV27, the J gene TRBJ2-2; 13 nucleotides match TRBD2. J lost 4 bases, V lost 2 bases, and 7 bases had no gene match. Looked up from germline, CDR1 is MNHEY and CDR2 is SMNVEV (reference sequence). This CDR3 contains 18 residues.

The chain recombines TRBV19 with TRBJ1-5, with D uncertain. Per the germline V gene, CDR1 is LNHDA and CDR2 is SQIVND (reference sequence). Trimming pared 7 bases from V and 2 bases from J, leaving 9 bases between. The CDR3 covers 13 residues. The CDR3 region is CASMGRRNQPQHF. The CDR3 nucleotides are TGTGCCAGTATGGGGAGACGCAATCAGCCCCAGCATTTT. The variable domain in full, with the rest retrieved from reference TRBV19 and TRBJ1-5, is DGGITQSPKYLFRKEGQNVTLSCEQNLNHDAMYWYRQDPGQGLRLIYYSQIVNDFQKGDIAEGYSVSREKKESFPLTVTSAQKNPTAFYLCASMGRRNQPQHFGDGTRLSIL.

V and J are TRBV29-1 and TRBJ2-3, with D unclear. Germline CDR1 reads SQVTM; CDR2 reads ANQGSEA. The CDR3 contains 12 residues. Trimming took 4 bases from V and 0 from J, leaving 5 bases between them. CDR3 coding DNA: TGCAGCGTTGTTAGAAGCACAGATACGCAGTATTTT. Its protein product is CSVVRSTDTQYF.

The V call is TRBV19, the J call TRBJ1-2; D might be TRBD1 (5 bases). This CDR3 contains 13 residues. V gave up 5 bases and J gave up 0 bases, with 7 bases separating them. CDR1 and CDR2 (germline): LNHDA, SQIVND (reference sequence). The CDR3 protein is CASSFRANYGYTF. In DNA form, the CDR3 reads TGTGCCAGTAGTTTCAGGGCTAACTATGGCTACACCTTC. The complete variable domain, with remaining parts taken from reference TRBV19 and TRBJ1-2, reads DGGITQSPKYLFRKEGQNVTLSCEQNLNHDAMYWYRQDPGQGLRLIYYSQIVNDFQKGDIAEGYSVSREKKESFPLTVTSAQKNPTAFYLCASSFRANYGYTFGSGTRLTVV.

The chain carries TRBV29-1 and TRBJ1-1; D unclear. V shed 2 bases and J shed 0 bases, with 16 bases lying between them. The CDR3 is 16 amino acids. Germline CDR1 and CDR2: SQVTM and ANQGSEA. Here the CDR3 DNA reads TGCAGCGTTGAAAAGGGCAGCGGCAGAATGAACACTGAAGCTTTCTTT. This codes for CSVEKGSGRMNTEAFF.

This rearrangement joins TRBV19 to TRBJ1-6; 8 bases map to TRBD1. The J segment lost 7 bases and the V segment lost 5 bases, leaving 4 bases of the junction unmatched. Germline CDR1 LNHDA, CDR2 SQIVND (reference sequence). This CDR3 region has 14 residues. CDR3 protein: CASSGWDRNSPLHF. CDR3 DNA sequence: TGTGCCAGTAGTGGATGGGACAGGAATTCACCCCTCCACTTT.

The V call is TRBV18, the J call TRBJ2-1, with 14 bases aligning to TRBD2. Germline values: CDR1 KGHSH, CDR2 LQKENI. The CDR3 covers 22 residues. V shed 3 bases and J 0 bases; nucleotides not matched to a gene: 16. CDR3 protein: CASSPNVSGTSGGWSSYNEQFF. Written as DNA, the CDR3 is TGTGCCAGCTCACCCAATGTATCCGGGACTAGCGGGGGATGGAGCTCCTACAATGAGCAGTTCTTC.

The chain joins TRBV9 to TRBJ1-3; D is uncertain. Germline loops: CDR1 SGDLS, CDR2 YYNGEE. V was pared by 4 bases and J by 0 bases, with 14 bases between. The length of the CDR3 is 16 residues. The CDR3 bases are TGTGCCAGCAGCTTCAGTCCGTTACCCTCTGGAAACACCATATATTTT. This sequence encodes CASSFSPLPSGNTIYF.

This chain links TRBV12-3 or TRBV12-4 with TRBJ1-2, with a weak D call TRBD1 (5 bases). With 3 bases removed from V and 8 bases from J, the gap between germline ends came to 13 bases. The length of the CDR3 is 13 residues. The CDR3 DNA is TGTGCCAGCAGTTTTGGGCAGGGTGGCGGCTACACCTTC. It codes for CASSFGQGGGYTF.

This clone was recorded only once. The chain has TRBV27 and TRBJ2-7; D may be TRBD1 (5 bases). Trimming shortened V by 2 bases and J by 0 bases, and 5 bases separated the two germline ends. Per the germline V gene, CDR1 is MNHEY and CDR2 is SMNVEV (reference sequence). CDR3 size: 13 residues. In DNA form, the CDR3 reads TGTGCCAGCAGTTTAACAGGCTCCTACGAGCAGTACTTC. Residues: CASSLTGSYEQYF.

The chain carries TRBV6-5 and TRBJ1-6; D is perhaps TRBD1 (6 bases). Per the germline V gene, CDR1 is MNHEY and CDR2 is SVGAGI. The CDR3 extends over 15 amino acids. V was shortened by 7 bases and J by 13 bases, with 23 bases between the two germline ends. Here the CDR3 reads CASKRGGRKVGPLHF. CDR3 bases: TGTGCCAGCAAGAGGGGGGGGCGTAAAGTTGGGCCCCTCCACTTT.

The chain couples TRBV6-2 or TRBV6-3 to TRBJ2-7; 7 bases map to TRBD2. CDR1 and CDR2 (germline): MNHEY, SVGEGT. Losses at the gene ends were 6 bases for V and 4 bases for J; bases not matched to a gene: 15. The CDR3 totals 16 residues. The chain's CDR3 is CASSSPRAGELYEQYF. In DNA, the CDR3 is TGTGCCAGCAGCTCCCCCCGGGCGGGAGAATTATACGAGCAGTACTTC.

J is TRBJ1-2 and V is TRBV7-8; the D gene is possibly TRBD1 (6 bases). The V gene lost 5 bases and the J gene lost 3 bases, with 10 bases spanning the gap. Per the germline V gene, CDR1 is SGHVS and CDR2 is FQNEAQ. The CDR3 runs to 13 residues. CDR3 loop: CASSPQGHYGYTF. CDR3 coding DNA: TGTGCCAGCAGCCCCCAGGGGCACTATGGCTACACCTTC.

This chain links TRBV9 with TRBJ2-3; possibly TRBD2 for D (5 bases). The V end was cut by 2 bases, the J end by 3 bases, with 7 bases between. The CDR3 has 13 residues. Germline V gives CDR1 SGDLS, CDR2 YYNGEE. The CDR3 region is CASSVTGTDTQYF. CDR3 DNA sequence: TGTGCCAGCAGCGTGACGGGAACAGATACGCAGTATTTT.

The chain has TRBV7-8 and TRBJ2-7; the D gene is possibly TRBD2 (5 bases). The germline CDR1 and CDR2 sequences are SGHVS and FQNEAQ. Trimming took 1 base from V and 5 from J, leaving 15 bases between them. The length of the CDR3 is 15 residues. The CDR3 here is CASSLGGGRSDEQYF. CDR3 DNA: TGTGCCAGCAGCTTAGGAGGAGGCCGGTCCGACGAGCAGTACTTC. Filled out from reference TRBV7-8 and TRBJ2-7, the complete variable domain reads GAGVSQSPRYKVAKRGQDVALRCDPISGHVSLFWYQQALGQGPEFLTYFQNEAQLDKSGLPSDRFFAERPEGSVSTLKIQRTQQEDSAVYLCASSLGGGRSDEQYFGPGTRLTVT.

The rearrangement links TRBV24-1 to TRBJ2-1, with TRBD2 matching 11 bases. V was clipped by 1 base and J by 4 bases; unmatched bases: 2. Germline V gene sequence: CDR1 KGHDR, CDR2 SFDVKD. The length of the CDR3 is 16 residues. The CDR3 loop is CATSDFSSGRYNEQFF. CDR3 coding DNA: TGTGCCACCAGTGATTTTTCTAGCGGGAGGTACAATGAGCAGTTCTTC.